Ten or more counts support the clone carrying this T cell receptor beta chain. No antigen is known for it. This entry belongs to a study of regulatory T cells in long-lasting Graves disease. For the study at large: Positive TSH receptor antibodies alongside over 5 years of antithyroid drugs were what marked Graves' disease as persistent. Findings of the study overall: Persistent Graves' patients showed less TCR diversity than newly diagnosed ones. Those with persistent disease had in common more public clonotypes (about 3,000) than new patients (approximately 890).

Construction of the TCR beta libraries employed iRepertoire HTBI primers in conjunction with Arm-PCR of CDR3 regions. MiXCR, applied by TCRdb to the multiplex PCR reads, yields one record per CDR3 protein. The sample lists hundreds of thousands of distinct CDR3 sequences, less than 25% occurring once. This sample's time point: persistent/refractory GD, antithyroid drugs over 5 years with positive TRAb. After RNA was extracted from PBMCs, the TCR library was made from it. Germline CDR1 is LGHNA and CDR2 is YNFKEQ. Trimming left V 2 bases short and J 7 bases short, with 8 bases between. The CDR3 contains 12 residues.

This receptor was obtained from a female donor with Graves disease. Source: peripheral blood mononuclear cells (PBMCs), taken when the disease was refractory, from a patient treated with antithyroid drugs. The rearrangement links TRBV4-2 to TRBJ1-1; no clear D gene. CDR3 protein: CASSQLGLEAFF. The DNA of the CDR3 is TGTGCCAGCAGCCAACTAGGACTTGAAGCTTTCTTT.